Listed below are T cell receptor beta chains from one sample, sequenced in a study of CD8 T cells in Susac syndrome. TCRdb re-analysed the immunoSEQ multiplex PCR reads in MiXCR, keeping a single row per CDR3 protein. This table holds about 300,000 distinct CDR3 sequences, 70% to 90% found once. The sequenced sample was CD8+ T cells from PBMCs. These receptors were taken from a human donor with multiple sclerosis. Both conserved end residues are part of each CDR3. A D gene is named only where the DNA matches it firmly. Only part of the rows carry a size: once, few, many, or a class if the clone is expanded.

size	D	V	J	DNA	CDR3
NA	NA	TRBV30	TRBJ2-4	TGTGCCTGGAGTGTACTAGCCAAAAACATTCAGTACTTC	CAWSVLAKNIQYF
NA	TRBD2	TRBV13	TRBJ2-7	TGTGCCAGCAGCCTAGGACTAGGACCCTACGAGCAGTACTTC	CASSLGLGPYEQYF
once	NA	TRBV7-9	TRBJ1-2	TGTGCCAGCAGCTTACCAGGGCATCGGGATGGCTACACCTTC	CASSLPGHRDGYTF
NA	NA	TRBV7-6	TRBJ2-7	TGTGCCAGCAGCTTAGTACAGCGAGCCTACGAGCAGTACTTC	CASSLVQRAYEQYF
NA	NA	TRBV28	TRBJ2-7	TGTGCCAGCAGTTGGAAATACGAGCAGTACTTC	CASSWKYEQYF
once	NA	TRBV6-2/TRBV6-3	TRBJ2-7	TGTGCCAGCAGTTACGGGGTTCTCTACGAGCAGTACTTC	CASSYGVLYEQYF
NA	NA	TRBV27	TRBJ2-3	TGTGTTAGTTTTTCTACCGCAGATACGCAGTATTTT	CVSFSTADTQYF
NA	NA	TRBV30	TRBJ2-7	TGTGCCTGGAGTGTAGGGCTAGGGAGCAACTACGAGCAGTACTTC	CAWSVGLGSNYEQYF
NA	NA	TRBV7-6	TRBJ2-1	TGTGCCAGCAGCTTAAAAGGGGCTCTCAATGAGCAGTTCTTC	CASSLKGALNEQFF
NA	NA	TRBV6-2/TRBV6-3	TRBJ2-5	TGTGCCAGCAGTTGCGGCAGTCAAGAGACCCAGTACTTC	CASSCGSQETQYF
NA	NA	TRBV5-6	TRBJ2-3	TGTGCCAGCAGCTTGGCGGGGTTGCGGACAGATACGCAGTATTTT	CASSLAGLRTDTQYF
NA	TRBD2	TRBV20-1	TRBJ2-7	TGCAGTGCTAGAGATCGCGCGGGAGGAACCTACGAGCAGTACTTC	CSARDRAGGTYEQYF
NA	NA	TRBV5-1	TRBJ2-7	TGCGCCAGCAGACGGGCGGGAAAGTACGAGCAGTACTTC	CASRRAGKYEQYF
NA	NA	TRBV30	TRBJ1-2	TGTGCCTGGAGCGGTGGGGGGGTCCTGGACCCCAGAGGATGGTATGGCTACACCTTC	CAWSGGGVLDPRGWYGYTF
NA	TRBD2	TRBV7-9	TRBJ2-5	TGTGCCAGCAGCTTATTTAAGGCAGCCGGGACTAGTCTAATTGAGACCCAGTACTTC	CASSLFKAAGTSLIETQYF
NA	NA	TRBV20-1	TRBJ2-1	TGCAGTGCTTCCTTCGACAGTTACAATGAGCAGTTCTTC	CSASFDSYNEQFF
NA	NA	TRBV12-3/TRBV12-4	TRBJ2-1	TGTGCCAGCAGCCTAAGGACCTACAATGAGCAGATCTTC	CASSLRTYNEQIF
NA	NA	TRBV27	TRBJ2-7	TGTGCCAGCAGTGGTCTGACTAGTACCTACGAGCAGTACTTC	CASSGLTSTYEQYF
few	NA	TRBV6-2/TRBV6-3	TRBJ1-2	TGTGCCAGCAGTTACTCGAAGGGGTACGGCTACACCTTC	CASSYSKGYGYTF
few	TRBD1	TRBV4-1	TRBJ1-2	TGCGCCAGCAGCCAGTCGGGACAGACTAACTATGGCTACACCTTC	CASSQSGQTNYGYTF
once	NA	TRBV4-2	TRBJ1-1	TGTGCCAGCAGCCAAGATAGCGTTGGTACTGAAGCTTTCTTT	CASSQDSVGTEAFF
NA	TRBD1	TRBV27	TRBJ1-2	TGTGCCAGCAGTGAGGGACAGGCCCCCTATGGCTACACCTTC	CASSEGQAPYGYTF
few	NA	TRBV7-2	TRBJ2-5	TGTGCCAGCAGCCCCTCAGGGCGAGAGACCCAGTACTTC	CASSPSGRETQYF